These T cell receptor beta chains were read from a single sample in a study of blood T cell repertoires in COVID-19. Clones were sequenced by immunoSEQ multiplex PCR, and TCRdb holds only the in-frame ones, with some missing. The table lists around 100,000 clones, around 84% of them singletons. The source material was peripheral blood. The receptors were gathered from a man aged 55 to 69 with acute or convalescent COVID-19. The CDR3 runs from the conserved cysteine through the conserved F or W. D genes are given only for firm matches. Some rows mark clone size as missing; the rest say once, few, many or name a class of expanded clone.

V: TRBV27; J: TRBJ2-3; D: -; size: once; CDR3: CASSRRGSDTQYF; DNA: TGTGCCAGCAGTCGCAGGGGTTCGGATACGCAGTATTTT
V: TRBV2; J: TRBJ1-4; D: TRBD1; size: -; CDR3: CASSLGQGPNEKLFF; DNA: TGTGCCAGCAGTCTAGGACAGGGCCCTAATGAAAAACTGTTTTTT
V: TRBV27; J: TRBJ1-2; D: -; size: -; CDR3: CAIQGAAGGYTF; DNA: TGTGCCATCCAAGGGGCAGCTGGTGGCTACACCTTC
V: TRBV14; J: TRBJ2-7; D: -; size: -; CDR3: CASSQAARGEQYF; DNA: TGTGCCAGCAGCCAAGCAGCACGCGGTGAGCAGTACTTC
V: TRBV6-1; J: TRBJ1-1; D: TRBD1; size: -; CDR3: CASSAQGAGAVAFF; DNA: TGTGCCAGCAGTGCACAGGGGGCGGGGGCCGTAGCTTTCTTT
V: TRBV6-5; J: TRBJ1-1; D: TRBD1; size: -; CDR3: CASSRGQPNTEAFF; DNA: TGTGCCAGCAGCCGGGGACAGCCGAACACTGAAGCTTTCTTT
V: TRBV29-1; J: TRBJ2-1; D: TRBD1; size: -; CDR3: CSVGTGNEQFF; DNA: TGCAGCGTGGGGACAGGTAATGAGCAGTTCTTC
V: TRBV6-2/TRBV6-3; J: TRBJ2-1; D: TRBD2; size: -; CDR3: CASSPSGSSVHEQFF; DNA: TGTGCCAGCAGTCCCAGCGGGAGTTCGGTCCATGAGCAGTTCTTC
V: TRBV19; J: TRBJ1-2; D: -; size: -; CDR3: CATKTGRVGYTF; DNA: TGTGCCACGAAGACGGGGAGGGTTGGCTACACCTTC
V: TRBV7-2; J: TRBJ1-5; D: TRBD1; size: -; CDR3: CASSLGTGVYNQPQHF; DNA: TGTGCCAGCAGCTTGGGGACAGGGGTGTATAATCAGCCCCAGCATTTT
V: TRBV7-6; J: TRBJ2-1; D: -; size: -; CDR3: CASSFWARDIYICTWNEQFF; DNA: TGTGCCAGCAGCTTCTGGGCCCGGGACATTTACATTTGCACGTGGAATGAGCAGTTCTTC
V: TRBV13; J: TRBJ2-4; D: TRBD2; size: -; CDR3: CASSWLAGQTLAKNIQYF; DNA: TGTGCCAGCAGCTGGCTAGCGGGACAAACTCTAGCCAAAAACATTCAGTACTTC
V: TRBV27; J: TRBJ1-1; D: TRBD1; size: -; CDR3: CASSTRDRGLRTEAFF; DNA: TGTGCCAGCAGTACCCGGGACAGGGGGCTTCGGACTGAAGCTTTCTTT
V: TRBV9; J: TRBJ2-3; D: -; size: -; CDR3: CASSVAGSTDTQYF; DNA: TGTGCCAGCAGCGTGGCAGGTAGCACAGATACGCAGTATTTT
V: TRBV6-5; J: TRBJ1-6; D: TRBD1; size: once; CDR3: CASSPDRASSPLHF; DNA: TGTGCCAGCAGCCCGGACAGGGCCAGTTCACCCCTCCACTTT
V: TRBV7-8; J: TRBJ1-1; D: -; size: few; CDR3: CASSPRRGNTEAFF; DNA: TGTGCCAGCAGCCCCAGGAGGGGCAACACTGAAGCTTTCTTT
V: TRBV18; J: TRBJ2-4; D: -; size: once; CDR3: CASSPQGGGRGNIQYF; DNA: TGTGCCAGCTCACCACAGGGGGGCGGGAGAGGAAACATTCAGTACTTC
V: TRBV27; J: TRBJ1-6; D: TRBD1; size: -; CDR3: CASSLGQGRHSPLHF; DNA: TGTGCCAGCAGTTTAGGACAGGGTCGGCATTCACCCCTCCACTTT
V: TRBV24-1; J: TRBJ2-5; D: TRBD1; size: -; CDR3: CATSVGTEETQYF; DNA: TGTGCCACCAGTGTAGGGACAGAAGAGACCCAGTACTTC
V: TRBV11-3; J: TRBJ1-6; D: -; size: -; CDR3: CASSWGQDNSPLHF; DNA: TGTGCCAGCAGCTGGGGGCAGGATAATTCACCCCTCCACTTT
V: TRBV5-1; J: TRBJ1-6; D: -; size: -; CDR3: CASSLEQGRSSPLHF; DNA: TGCGCCAGCAGCTTGGAGCAGGGGAGAAGCTCACCCCTCCACTTT
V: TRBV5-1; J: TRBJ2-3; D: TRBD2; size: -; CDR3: CASGLAGGPRDTQYF; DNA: TGCGCCAGCGGACTAGCGGGAGGGCCCCGGGATACGCAGTATTTT
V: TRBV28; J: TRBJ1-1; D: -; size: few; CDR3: CASSSPNRGTEAFF; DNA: TGTGCCAGCAGTTCCCCCAATCGGGGAACTGAAGCTTTCTTT
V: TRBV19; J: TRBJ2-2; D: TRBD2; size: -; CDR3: CASLKGTSGRRSTGELFF; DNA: TGTGCCAGTCTGAAAGGGACTAGCGGGAGGCGTAGCACCGGGGAGCTGTTTTTT
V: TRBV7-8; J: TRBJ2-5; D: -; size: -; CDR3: CASSLKPGLGETQYF; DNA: TGTGCCAGCAGCCTAAAACCAGGGTTGGGGGAGACCCAGTACTTC
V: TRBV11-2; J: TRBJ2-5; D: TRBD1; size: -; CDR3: CASSLEERTGIGETQYF; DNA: TGTGCCAGCAGCTTAGAGGAGAGGACAGGGATTGGAGAGACCCAGTACTTC
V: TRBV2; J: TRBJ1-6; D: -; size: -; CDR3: CASSEKRGNSPLHF; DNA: TGTGCCAGCAGCGAAAAAAGGGGCAATTCACCCCTCCACTTT
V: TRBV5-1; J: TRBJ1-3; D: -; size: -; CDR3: CASSLDFQGSGNTIYF; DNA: TGCGCCAGCAGCCTGGATTTTCAGGGTTCTGGAAACACCATATATTTT
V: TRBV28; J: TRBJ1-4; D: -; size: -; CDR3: CASRSWTTTNEKLFF; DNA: TGTGCCAGCAGGTCATGGACAACAACTAATGAAAAACTGTTTTTT
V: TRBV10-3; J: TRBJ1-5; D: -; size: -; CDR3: CAISEPGLRNQPQHF; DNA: TGTGCCATCAGTGAGCCGGGACTTAGAAATCAGCCCCAGCATTTT
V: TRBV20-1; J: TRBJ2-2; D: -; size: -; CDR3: CSASLQGGNTGELFF; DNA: TGCAGTGCTAGTTTGCAGGGAGGGAACACCGGGGAGCTGTTTTTT
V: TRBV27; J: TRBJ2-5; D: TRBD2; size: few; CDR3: CASSPLAGGWETQYF; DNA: TGTGCCAGCAGTCCCCTAGCGGGAGGGTGGGAGACCCAGTACTTC
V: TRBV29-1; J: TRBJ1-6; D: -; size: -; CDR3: CSVGRDINSPLHF; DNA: TGCAGCGTGGGACGGGACATAAATTCACCCCTCCACTTT
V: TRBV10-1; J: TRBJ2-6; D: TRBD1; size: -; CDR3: CASSEYRTGPFSGANVLTF; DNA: TGCGCCAGCAGTGAGTACCGGACAGGCCCGTTCTCTGGGGCCAACGTCCTGACTTTC
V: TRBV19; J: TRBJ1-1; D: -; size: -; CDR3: CASSIFSGVGTEAFF; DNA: TGTGCCAGTAGTATATTCTCAGGGGTAGGGACTGAAGCTTTCTTT
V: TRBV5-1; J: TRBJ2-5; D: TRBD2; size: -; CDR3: CASSWERGQETQYF; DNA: TGCGCCAGCAGCTGGGAGCGGGGTCAAGAGACCCAGTACTTC
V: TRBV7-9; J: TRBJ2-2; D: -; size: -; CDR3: CASMRSASSTGELFF; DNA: TGTGCCAGCATGCGGTCGGCTAGCAGCACCGGGGAGCTGTTTTTT
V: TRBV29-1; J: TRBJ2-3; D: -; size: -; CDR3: CSVGKGHIDTQYF; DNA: TGCAGCGTTGGGAAGGGACACATAGATACGCAGTATTTT
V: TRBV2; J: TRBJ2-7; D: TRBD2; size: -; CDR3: CASSDSPTSGSYEQYF; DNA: TGTGCCAGCAGTGACTCCCCGACTAGCGGGAGTTACGAGCAGTACTTC
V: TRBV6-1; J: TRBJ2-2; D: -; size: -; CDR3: CASSVQASTGGGPGELFF; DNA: TGTGCCAGCAGTGTTCAGGCCTCTACAGGGGGGGGACCCGGGGAGCTGTTTTTT
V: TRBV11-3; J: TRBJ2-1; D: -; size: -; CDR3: CASSLVRGGNEQFF; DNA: TGTGCCAGCAGCTTAGTCAGGGGTGGCAATGAGCAGTTCTTC
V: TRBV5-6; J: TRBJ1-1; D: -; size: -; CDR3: CASSWAGNTEAFF; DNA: TGTGCCAGCAGCTGGGCGGGGAACACTGAAGCTTTCTTT
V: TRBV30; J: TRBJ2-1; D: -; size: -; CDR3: CAWSVQQGLGFF; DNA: TGTGCCTGGAGTGTGCAGCAGGGGCTCGGGTTCTTC
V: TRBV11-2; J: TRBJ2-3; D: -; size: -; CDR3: CASSLGRDTQYF; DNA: TGTGCCAGCAGCTTAGGTAGAGATACGCAGTATTTT
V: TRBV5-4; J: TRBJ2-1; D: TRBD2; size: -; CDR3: CASSTKVAGENNEQFF; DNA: TGTGCCAGCAGTACGAAGGTAGCGGGAGAGAACAATGAGCAGTTCTTC
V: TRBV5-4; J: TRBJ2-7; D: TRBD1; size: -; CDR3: CASSSMTGTYEQYF; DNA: TGTGCCAGCAGCTCCATGACAGGGACCTACGAGCAGTACTTC
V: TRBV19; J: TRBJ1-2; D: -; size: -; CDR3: CATRRDAQALYGYTF; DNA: TGTGCCACCAGGCGGGACGCCCAAGCCCTCTATGGCTACACCTTC